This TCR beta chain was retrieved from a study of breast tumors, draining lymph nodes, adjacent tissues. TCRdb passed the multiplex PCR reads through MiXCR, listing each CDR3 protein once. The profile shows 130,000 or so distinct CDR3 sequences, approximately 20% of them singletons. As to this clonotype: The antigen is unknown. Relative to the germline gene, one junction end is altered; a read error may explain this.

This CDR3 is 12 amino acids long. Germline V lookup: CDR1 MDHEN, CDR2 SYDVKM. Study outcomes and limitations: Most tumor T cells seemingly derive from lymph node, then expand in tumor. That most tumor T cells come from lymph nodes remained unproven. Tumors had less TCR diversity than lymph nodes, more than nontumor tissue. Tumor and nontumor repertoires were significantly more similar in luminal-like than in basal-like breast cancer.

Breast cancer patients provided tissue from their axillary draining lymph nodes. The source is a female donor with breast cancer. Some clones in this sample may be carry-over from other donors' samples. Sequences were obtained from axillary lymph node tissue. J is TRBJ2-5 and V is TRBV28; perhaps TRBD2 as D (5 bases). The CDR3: CASSLSGETQCF. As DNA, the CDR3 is TGTGCCAGCAGTTTAAGCGGAGAGACCCAGTGCTTC. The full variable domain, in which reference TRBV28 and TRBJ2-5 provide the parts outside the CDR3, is DVKVTQSSRYLVKRTGEKVFLECVQDMDHENMFWYRQDPGLGLRLIYFSYDVKMKEKGDIPEGYSVSREKKERFSLILESASTNQTSMYLCASSLSGETQCFGPGTRLLVL.